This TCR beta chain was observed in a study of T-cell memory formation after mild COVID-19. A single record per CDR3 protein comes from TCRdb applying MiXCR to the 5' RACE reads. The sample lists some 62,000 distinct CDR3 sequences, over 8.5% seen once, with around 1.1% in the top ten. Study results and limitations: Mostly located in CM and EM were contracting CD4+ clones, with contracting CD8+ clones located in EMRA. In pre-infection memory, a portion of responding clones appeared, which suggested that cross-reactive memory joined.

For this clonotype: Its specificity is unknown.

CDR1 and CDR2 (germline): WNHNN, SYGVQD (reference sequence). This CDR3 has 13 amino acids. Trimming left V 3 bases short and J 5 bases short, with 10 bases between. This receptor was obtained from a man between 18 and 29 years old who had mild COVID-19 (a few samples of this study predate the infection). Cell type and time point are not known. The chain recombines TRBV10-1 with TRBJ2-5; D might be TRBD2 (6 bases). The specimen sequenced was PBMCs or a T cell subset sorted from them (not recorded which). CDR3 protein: CASSDAGGETQYF. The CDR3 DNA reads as TGCGCCAGCAGTGACGCTGGGGGGGAGACCCAGTACTTC.